The 27 T cell receptor beta chains reported below all come from one sample, sequenced in a study of blood T cell repertoires in COVID-19. Using immunoSEQ multiplex PCR, the repertoire was profiled, and TCRdb retains in-frame clones only, with some absent. The table lists about 260,000 clones, roughly 86% of them singletons. The sequencing input was peripheral blood. These receptors all come from a man aged 40-55 years who had recovered from COVID-19.

The chain carries TRBV7-9 and TRBJ1-3; D might be TRBD1 (5 bases). V was trimmed by 5 bases and J by 4 bases, leaving 12 bases between them. The CDR3 runs 14 residues. Germline CDR1 SEHNR, CDR2 FQNEAQ (reference sequence). In nucleotides, the CDR3 is TGTGCCAGCAGCACCCGGACATCAGGAAACACCATATATTTT. Translating gives CASSTRTSGNTIYF. Combining the CDR3 with reference TRBV7-9 and TRBJ1-3 gives the whole variable domain DTGVSQNPRHKITKRGQNVTFRCDPISEHNRLYWYRQTLGQGPEFLTYFQNEAQLEKSRLLSDRFSAERPKGSFSTLEIQRTEQGDSAMYLCASSTRTSGNTIYFGEGSWLTVV.

The chain joins TRBV19 to TRBJ1-3; perhaps TRBD1 as D (6 bases). V lost 7 bases and J lost 0, with 19 bases in between. Germline CDR1 reads LNHDA; CDR2 reads SQIVND (reference sequence). This CDR3 region has 17 residues. The CDR3 coding sequence is TGTGCCAGTACCTTGGGGAGGGGGACTGCCTCTGGAAACACCATATATTTT. It yields the protein CASTLGRGTASGNTIYF. The full variable domain, with the rest looked up from reference TRBV19 and TRBJ1-3, is DGGITQSPKYLFRKEGQNVTLSCEQNLNHDAMYWYRQDPGQGLRLIYYSQIVNDFQKGDIAEGYSVSREKKESFPLTVTSAQKNPTAFYLCASTLGRGTASGNTIYFGEGSWLTVV.

The chain carries TRBV5-5 and TRBJ1-2; D unclear. CDR1 is SGHKS and CDR2 is YYEKEE in the germline V gene (reference sequence). The CDR3 spans 14 residues. V lost 1 base to trimming and J lost 1 base, with 8 bases between them. CDR3 DNA sequence: TGTGCCAGCAGCTTGACGGGAGATAACTATGGCTACACCTTC. Its translation: CASSLTGDNYGYTF.

This chain joins TRBV5-1 and TRBJ1-6; 9 bases are shared with TRBD1. Losses at the gene ends were 4 bases for V and 7 bases for J; bases not matched to a gene: 3. In germline, CDR1 is SGHRS, CDR2 YFSETQ. The CDR3 contains 14 residues. Written as DNA, the CDR3 is TGCGCCAGCAGCCTCGGGACAGGGAATTCACCCCTCCACTTT. This sequence encodes CASSLGTGNSPLHF.

This clone appeared a single time. J is TRBJ2-1 and V is TRBV9; 12 bases align to TRBD2. The CDR3 is 15 residues long. J was trimmed by 7 bases and V by 2 bases; bases with no gene match: 4. Germline CDR1 SGDLS, CDR2 YYNGEE. CDR3: CASSVFLAGGNEQFF. The CDR3 bases are TGTGCCAGCAGCGTTTTCCTAGCGGGAGGGAATGAGCAGTTCTTC.

The chain is built from TRBV30 and TRBJ2-1, with 8 bases matching TRBD2. The CDR3 loop spans 17 amino acids. CDR1 and CDR2 (germline): GTSNPN, SVGIG (reference sequence). V lost 3 bases, J lost 7 bases, and 17 bases stayed unmatched. The CDR3, as DNA: TGTGCCTGGAGCCCCCGGGGGAGCGGGAGAATGTTGAATGAGCAGTTCTTC. Amino acid sequence: CAWSPRGSGRMLNEQFF. The variable domain in full, with the rest retrieved from reference TRBV30 and TRBJ2-1, is SQTIHQWPATLVQPVGSPLSLECTVEGTSNPNLYWYRQAAGRGLQLLFYSVGIGQISSEVPQNLSASRPQDRQFILSSKKLLLSDSGFYLCAWSPRGSGRMLNEQFFGPGTRLTVL.

V is TRBV6-1 and J is TRBJ2-7; D is unresolved. CDR1 is MNHNS and CDR2 is SASEGT in the germline V gene. V was trimmed by 2 bases and J by 6 bases, leaving 11 bases between them. The CDR3 has 13 amino acids. The chain's CDR3 is CASSEFSPFEQYF. The CDR3 coding sequence is TGTGCCAGCAGTGAATTCTCTCCCTTCGAGCAGTACTTC.

This chain links TRBV3-1 (or the pseudogene TRBV3-2) with TRBJ2-7, with TRBD1 matching 8 bases. V dropped 0 bases and J dropped 2; count of bases not matched to a gene: 6. The CDR3 spans 16 residues. Germline loops: CDR1 LGHDT, CDR2 YNNKEL (reference sequence). The chain's CDR3 is CASSQERLDRAYEQYF. CDR3 DNA: TGTGCCAGCAGCCAAGAGCGCCTGGACAGGGCCTACGAGCAGTACTTC.

The chain combines TRBV5-4 with TRBJ2-7; no clear D gene. Germline values: CDR1 SGHNT, CDR2 YYREEE (reference sequence). The CDR3 covers 13 residues. V was pared by 0 bases and J by 2 bases, with 6 bases between. The CDR3 here is CASSLELTYEQYF. In nucleotides, the CDR3 is TGTGCCAGCAGCTTGGAACTAACCTACGAGCAGTACTTC.

The chain links TRBV7-9 to TRBJ2-2; 8 positions match TRBD1. Germline values: CDR1 SEHNR, CDR2 FQNEAQ (reference sequence). Trimming removed 3 bases from V and 0 bases from J; junction bases left unmatched: 6. CDR3 length: 17 residues. The CDR3 DNA is TGTGCCAGCAGCTTTTTCAGGGGGCCTACGAACACCGGGGAGCTGTTTTTT. Its translation: CASSFFRGPTNTGELFF.

V usage is TRBV20-1 and J usage is TRBJ1-1; D possibly corresponds to TRBD1 (5 bases). The V gene lost 5 bases and the J gene lost 5 bases, with 9 bases spanning the gap. There are 11 residues in the CDR3. CDR1 is DFQATT and CDR2 is SNEGSKA in the germline V gene (reference sequence). The CDR3 DNA is TGCAGTGCTGACAGAGGAACTGAAGCTTTCTTT. It is translated as CSADRGTEAFF.

The rearrangement joins TRBV19 to TRBJ2-3, with D hard to call. From germline, CDR1 is LNHDA and CDR2 SQIVND (reference sequence). This CDR3 has 15 amino acids. V was shortened by 2 bases and J by 1 base, with 10 bases between the two germline ends. CDR3 region: CASSIMLGRTDTQYF. DNA of the CDR3: TGTGCCAGTAGTATAATGCTGGGCCGCACAGATACGCAGTATTTT. The full variable domain, rest sourced from reference TRBV19 and TRBJ2-3, is DGGITQSPKYLFRKEGQNVTLSCEQNLNHDAMYWYRQDPGQGLRLIYYSQIVNDFQKGDIAEGYSVSREKKESFPLTVTSAQKNPTAFYLCASSIMLGRTDTQYFGPGTRLTVL.

The V and J genes are TRBV4-3 and TRBJ2-3; D is perhaps TRBD2 (5 bases). CDR3 length: 13 residues. The V gene's germline CDR1 is LGHNA and CDR2 YSLEER. V lost 4 bases to trimming and J lost 14 bases, with 19 bases between them. CDR3 residues: CASSLRTAQPLYF. The DNA for the CDR3 is TGCGCCAGCAGCCTTAGGACTGCTCAGCCTCTGTATTTT.

This clone came up a few times. V and J are TRBV27 and TRBJ1-4; D is undetermined. V shed 3 bases and J shed 0 bases, with 5 bases lying between them. Germline-derived CDR1 and CDR2 are MNHEY and SMNVEV (reference sequence). The CDR3 runs 14 residues. For the CDR3, the DNA is TGTGCCAGCAGTTTCTACGCAACTAATGAAAAACTGTTTTTT. It specifies CASSFYATNEKLFF.

The rearrangement links TRBV6-5 to TRBJ1-5, with D perhaps TRBD1 (5 bases). The ends were cut back, 2 bases at V and 11 bases at J, with 13 bases in the middle. This CDR3 has 13 amino acids. Per the germline V gene, CDR1 is MNHEY and CDR2 is SVGAGI. The CDR3, as DNA: TGTGCCAGCAGTTACCTCCCTGGGGCGGCCCAGCATTTT. It yields the protein CASSYLPGAAQHF.

The rearrangement uses TRBV9 and TRBJ2-1; D gene uncertain. The germline V gene encodes CDR1 SGDLS and CDR2 YYNGEE. V was cut by 0 bases and J by 8 bases, with 9 bases left in between. The CDR3 length is 13 residues. CDR3 in amino acids: CASSVARGDEQFF. CDR3 sequence (DNA): TGTGCCAGCAGCGTAGCTAGAGGCGATGAGCAGTTCTTC.

This rearrangement joins TRBV29-1 to TRBJ2-1; D gene unclear. V gave up 7 bases and J gave up 0 bases, with 10 bases separating them. CDR1 and CDR2 (germline): SQVTM, ANQGSEA. The length of the CDR3 is 13 residues. The CDR3 DNA is TGCAGCGCGGCGTCGAGCTCCTACAATGAGCAGTTCTTC. Encoded protein: CSAASSSYNEQFF.

This chain connects TRBV30 to TRBJ1-5; TRBD1 matches 8 bases. V trimming: 0 bases; J trimming: 6 bases; junction bases outside the gene matches: 7. The CDR3 spans 15 residues. Germline values: CDR1 GTSNPN, CDR2 SVGIG (reference sequence). The CDR3 DNA reads TGTGCCTGGAGTGTTGGGGACAGGTCGGGTCAGCCCCAGCATTTT. The encoded protein is CAWSVGDRSGQPQHF. The full variable domain, its missing parts supplied by reference TRBV30 and TRBJ1-5, is SQTIHQWPATLVQPVGSPLSLECTVEGTSNPNLYWYRQAAGRGLQLLFYSVGIGQISSEVPQNLSASRPQDRQFILSSKKLLLSDSGFYLCAWSVGDRSGQPQHFGDGTRLSIL.

V usage is TRBV7-6 and J usage is TRBJ2-7, with 9 bases matching TRBD1. This CDR3 is built from 14 residues. The germline gives CDR1 SGHVS, CDR2 FNYEAQ. The trim removed 5 bases at V and 1 base at J, leaving 3 bases unmatched. The CDR3 nucleotides are TGTGCCAGCAGCCCCGGGACAGGGTCCTACGAGCAGTACTTC. Protein: CASSPGTGSYEQYF. Full variable domain (rest looked up from reference TRBV7-6 and TRBJ2-7): GAGVSQSPRYKVTKRGQDVALRCDPISGHVSLYWYRQALGQGPEFLTYFNYEAQQDKSGLPNDRFSAERPEGSISTLTIQRTEQRDSAMYRCASSPGTGSYEQYFGPGTRLTVT.

This sequence joins TRBV7-2 and TRBJ2-7; 11 nucleotides agree with TRBD2. The ends lost 3 bases at V and 4 bases at J; junction bases unmatched: 2. CDR3 length: 14 residues. Germline loops: CDR1 SGHTA, CDR2 FQGNSA. For the CDR3, the DNA is TGTGCCAGCAGCTTCACTAGCGGGAGTTACGAGCAGTACTTC. This gives the protein CASSFTSGSYEQYF.

V is TRBV4-3 and J is TRBJ2-3, with a tentative D call TRBD1 (5 bases). The CDR3 runs to 16 residues. V was pared by 0 bases and J by 7 bases, with 17 bases between. Germline V gene lookup returns CDR1 LGHNA and CDR2 YSLEER. CDR3 nucleotide sequence: TGCGCCAGCAGCCAAGATTCGAGAGTGGGGCCAAATACGCAGTATTTT. Amino acid sequence: CASSQDSRVGPNTQYF.

The table lists this clone with a few counts. V and J are TRBV19 and TRBJ1-1; possibly TRBD1 for D (5 bases). Trimming cost V 6 bases and J 5 bases, with 13 bases left between them. The CDR3 extends over 13 amino acids. CDR1 and CDR2 from the germline V gene are LNHDA and SQIVND (reference sequence). DNA for the CDR3: TGTGCCAGTAGGTTCAGGGAGGGGACTGAAGCTTTCTTT. This sequence encodes CASRFREGTEAFF.

This clone was seen a single time. The chain joins TRBV11-3 to TRBJ1-2; no definite D call. Germline loops: CDR1 SGHNT, CDR2 YENEEA. The V end lost 5 bases, the J end lost 6 bases, and 19 bases lay between the germline ends. There are 15 residues in the CDR3. The CDR3 loop reads CASSILEEFPNGYTF. The CDR3 DNA follows: TGTGCCAGCAGCATCCTCGAGGAATTCCCTAATGGCTACACCTTC.

Here the CDR3 DNA reads TGTGCCAGCATCGGATTGGACAGGGCTACCTATGGCTACACCTTC. It yields the protein CASIGLDRATYGYTF. The chain couples TRBV6-5 to TRBJ1-2; 8 nucleotides line up with TRBD1. CDR3 size: 15 residues. CDR1 MNHEY and CDR2 SVGAGI come from the germline V gene. The trim removed 7 bases at V and 4 bases at J, leaving 11 bases unmatched.

The genes are TRBV2 and TRBJ2-5, with unresolved D. The CDR3 has 14 residues. Trimming cost V 0 bases and J 5 bases, with 10 bases left between them. Germline V gene lookup returns CDR1 SNHLY and CDR2 FYNNEI. The CDR3 loop is CASSEARLRETQYF. As DNA, the CDR3 is TGTGCCAGCAGTGAAGCGAGGTTGCGGGAGACCCAGTACTTC. Combining the CDR3 with reference TRBV2 and TRBJ2-5 gives the whole variable domain EPEVTQTPSHQVTQMGQEVILRCVPISNHLYFYWYRQILGQKVEFLVSFYNNEISEKSEIFDDQFSVERPDGSNFTLKIRSTKLEDSAMYFCASSEARLRETQYFGPGTRLLVL.

The chain couples TRBV9 to TRBJ1-4; D is possibly TRBD1 (5 bases). V was cut by 0 bases and J by 3 bases, with 9 bases left in between. CDR3 length equals 15 residues. CDR1 and CDR2 (germline): SGDLS, YYNGEE. The CDR3 nucleotides read TGTGCCAGCAGCGTAGCGGGGGTTTCTAATGAAAAACTGTTTTTT. It is translated as CASSVAGVSNEKLFF.

The chain combines TRBV27 with TRBJ2-7; D is perhaps TRBD1 (6 bases). Germline V gene data show CDR1 as MNHEY and CDR2 as SMNVEV (reference sequence). Trimming cost V 5 bases and J 12 bases, with 32 bases left between them. The CDR3 totals 17 residues. The CDR3 loop reads CASSDFRDKGSGLSWYF. As DNA, the CDR3 is TGTGCCAGCAGTGACTTTAGGGACAAGGGTTCGGGTCTAAGTTGGTACTTC.